This paragraph covers one T cell receptor (beta chain) sequence. CDR3 length equals 13 residues. The data belong to a study of T cell changes during pregnancy in multiple sclerosis. Some clones are missing from TCRdb's copy, which holds only in-frame ones; the method was immunoSEQ multiplex PCR. The table records roughly 50,000 clones, approximately 92% of them present only once. The clonotype comes from a female donor with multiple sclerosis, enrolled in a pregnancy study. The sequencing here drew on CD4+ T cells from peripheral blood mononuclear cells, taken in the third trimester of pregnancy. V usage is TRBV21-1 and J usage is TRBJ1-1. TRBV21-1 is termed a pseudogene. CDR3 in amino acids: CASSKRANTEAFF. The DNA for the CDR3 is TGTGCCAGCAGCAAGCGTGCTAACACTGAAGCTTTCTTT.